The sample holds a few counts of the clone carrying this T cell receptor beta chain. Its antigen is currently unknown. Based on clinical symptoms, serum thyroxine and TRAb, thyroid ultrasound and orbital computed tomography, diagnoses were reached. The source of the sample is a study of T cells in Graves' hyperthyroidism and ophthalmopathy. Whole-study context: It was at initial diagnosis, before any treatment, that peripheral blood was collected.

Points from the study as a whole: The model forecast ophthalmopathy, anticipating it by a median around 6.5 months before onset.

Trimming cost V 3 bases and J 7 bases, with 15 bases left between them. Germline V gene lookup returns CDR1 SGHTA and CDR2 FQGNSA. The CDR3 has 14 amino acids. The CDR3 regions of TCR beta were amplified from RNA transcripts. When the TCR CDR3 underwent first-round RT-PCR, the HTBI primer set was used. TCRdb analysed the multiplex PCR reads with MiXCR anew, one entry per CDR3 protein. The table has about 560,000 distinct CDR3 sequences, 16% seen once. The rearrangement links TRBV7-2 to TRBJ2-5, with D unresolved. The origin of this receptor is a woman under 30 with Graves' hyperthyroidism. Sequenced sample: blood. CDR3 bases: TGTGCCAGCAGCTTGGTGTTGGGCGCCGGGACCCAGTACTTC. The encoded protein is CASSLVLGAGTQYF.